The present T cell receptor beta chain was sequenced within a study of cytomegalovirus exposure and HLA in healthy donors. The PCR ran on 60 Vbeta and 13 Jbeta primers. Method: immunoSEQ multiplex PCR; TCRdb's copy keeps in-frame clones and lacks some. The sample lists approximately 170,000 clones, about 84% seen once, with 1.3% in the top ten. The sequence derives from a man aged 45 to 65 in good health and CMV-seropositive. The specimen sequenced was PBMCs.

The CDR3 loop is CASSFGTGNPYEQYF. CDR3 nucleotide sequence: TGTGCCAGCAGCTTCGGGACAGGGAACCCCTACGAGCAGTACTTC. The chain joins TRBV5-4 to TRBJ2-7, with TRBD1 matching over 9 bases. The V gene end was trimmed by 2 bases and the J gene end by 2 bases; junction bases not matched to a gene: 5. CDR1 SGHNT and CDR2 YYREEE come from the germline V gene (reference sequence). This CDR3 has 15 amino acids.